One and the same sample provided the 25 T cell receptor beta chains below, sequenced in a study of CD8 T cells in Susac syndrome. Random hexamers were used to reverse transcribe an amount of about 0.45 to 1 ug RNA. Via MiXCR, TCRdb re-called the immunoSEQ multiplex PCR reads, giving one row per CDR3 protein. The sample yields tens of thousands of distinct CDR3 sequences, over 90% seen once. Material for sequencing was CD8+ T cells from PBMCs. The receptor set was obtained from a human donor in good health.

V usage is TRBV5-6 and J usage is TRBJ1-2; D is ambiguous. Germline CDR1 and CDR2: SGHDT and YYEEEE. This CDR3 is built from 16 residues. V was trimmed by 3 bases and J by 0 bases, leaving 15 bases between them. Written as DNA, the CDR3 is TGTGCCAGCAGCTACCCGAGGCCACCTACTAACTATGGCTACACCTTC. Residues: CASSYPRPPTNYGYTF.

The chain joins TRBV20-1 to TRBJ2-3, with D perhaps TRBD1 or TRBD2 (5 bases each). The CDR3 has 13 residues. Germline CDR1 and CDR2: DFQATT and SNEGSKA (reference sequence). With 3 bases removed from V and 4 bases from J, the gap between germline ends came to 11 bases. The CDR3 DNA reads TGCAGTGCTAGGGGGGATGGGGCAGATACGCAGTATTTT. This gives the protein CSARGDGADTQYF.

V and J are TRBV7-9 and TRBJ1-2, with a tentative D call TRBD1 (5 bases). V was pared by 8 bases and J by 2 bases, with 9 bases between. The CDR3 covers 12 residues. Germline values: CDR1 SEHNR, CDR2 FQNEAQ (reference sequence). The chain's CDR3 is CASGHANYGYTF. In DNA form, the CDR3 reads TGTGCCAGCGGACACGCGAACTATGGCTACACCTTC.

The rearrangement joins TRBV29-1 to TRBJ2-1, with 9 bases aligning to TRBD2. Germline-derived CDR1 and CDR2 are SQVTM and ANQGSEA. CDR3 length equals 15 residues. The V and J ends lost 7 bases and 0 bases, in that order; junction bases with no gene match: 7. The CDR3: CSAELAGRSYNEQFF. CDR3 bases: TGCAGCGCAGAACTAGCGGGCCGCTCCTACAATGAGCAGTTCTTC.

CDR3 DNA: TGTGCCAGCAGCCCTGGGGGTCCCGTGGAGCTGTTTTTT. It is translated as CASSPGGPVELFF. The J gene is TRBJ2-2, the V gene TRBV6-2 or TRBV6-3, with D tentatively TRBD1 or TRBD2 (5 bases each). The CDR3 sequence is 13 residues long. Trimming removed 6 bases from V and 10 bases from J, with 15 bases in between. Germline CDR1 is MNHEY and CDR2 is SVGEGT.

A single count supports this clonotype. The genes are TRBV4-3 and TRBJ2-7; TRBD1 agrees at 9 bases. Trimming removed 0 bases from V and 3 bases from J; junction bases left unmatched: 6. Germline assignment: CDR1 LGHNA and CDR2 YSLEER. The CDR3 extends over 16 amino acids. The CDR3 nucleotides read TGCGCCAGCAGCCAAGACCCGGGACAGGGTGTCTACGAGCAGTACTTC. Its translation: CASSQDPGQGVYEQYF.

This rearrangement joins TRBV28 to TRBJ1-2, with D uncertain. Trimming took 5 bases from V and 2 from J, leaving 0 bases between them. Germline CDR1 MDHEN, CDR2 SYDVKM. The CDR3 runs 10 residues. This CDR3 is CASSNYGYTF. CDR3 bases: TGTGCCAGCAGTAACTATGGCTACACCTTC.

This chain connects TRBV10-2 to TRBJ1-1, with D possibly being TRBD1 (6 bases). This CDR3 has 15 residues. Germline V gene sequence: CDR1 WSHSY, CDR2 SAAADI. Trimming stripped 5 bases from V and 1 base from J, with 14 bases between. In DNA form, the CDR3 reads TGCGCCAGCAGTAGGGGGGCAGAAACGAACACTGAAGCTTTCTTT. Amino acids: CASSRGAETNTEAFF.

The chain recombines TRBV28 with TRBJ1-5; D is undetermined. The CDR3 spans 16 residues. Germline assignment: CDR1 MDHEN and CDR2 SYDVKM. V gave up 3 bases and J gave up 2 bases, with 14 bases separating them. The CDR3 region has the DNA TGTGCCAGCAGTTTGTATGGTGTTAGGGGCAATCAGCCCCAGCATTTT. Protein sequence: CASSLYGVRGNQPQHF.

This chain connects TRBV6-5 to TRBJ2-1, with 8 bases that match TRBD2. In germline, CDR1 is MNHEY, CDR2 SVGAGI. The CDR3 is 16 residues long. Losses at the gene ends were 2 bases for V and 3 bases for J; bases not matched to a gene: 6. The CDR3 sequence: CASSYPGGGVYNEQFF. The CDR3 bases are TGTGCCAGCAGTTACCCGGGGGGGGGTGTCTACAATGAGCAGTTCTTC.

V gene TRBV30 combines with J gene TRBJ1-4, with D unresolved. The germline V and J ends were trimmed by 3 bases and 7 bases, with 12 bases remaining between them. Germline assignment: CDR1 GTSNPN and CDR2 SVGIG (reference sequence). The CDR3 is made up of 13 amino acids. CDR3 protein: CAWRPETREKLFF. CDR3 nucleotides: TGTGCCTGGAGACCTGAGACTCGTGAAAAACTGTTTTTT.

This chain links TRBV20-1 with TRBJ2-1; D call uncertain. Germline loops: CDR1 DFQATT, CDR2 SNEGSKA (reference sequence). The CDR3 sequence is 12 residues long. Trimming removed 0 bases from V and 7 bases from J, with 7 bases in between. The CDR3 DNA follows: TGCAGTGCTAGAGATTTGCAGAATGAGCAGTTCTTC. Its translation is CSARDLQNEQFF.

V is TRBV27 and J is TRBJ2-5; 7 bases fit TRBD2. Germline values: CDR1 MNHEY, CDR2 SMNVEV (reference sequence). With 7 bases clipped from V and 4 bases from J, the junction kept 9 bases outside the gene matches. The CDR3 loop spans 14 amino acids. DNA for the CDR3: TGTGCCAGCAAGGCAGCGGGGCTGGGAGAGACCCAGTACTTC. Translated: CASKAAGLGETQYF.

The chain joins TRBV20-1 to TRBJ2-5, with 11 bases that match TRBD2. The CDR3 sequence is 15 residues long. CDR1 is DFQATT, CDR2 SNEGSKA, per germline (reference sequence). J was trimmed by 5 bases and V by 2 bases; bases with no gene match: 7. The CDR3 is CSARTSGSLYETQYF. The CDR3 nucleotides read TGCAGTGCTAGAACTAGCGGGAGTCTGTATGAGACCCAGTACTTC.

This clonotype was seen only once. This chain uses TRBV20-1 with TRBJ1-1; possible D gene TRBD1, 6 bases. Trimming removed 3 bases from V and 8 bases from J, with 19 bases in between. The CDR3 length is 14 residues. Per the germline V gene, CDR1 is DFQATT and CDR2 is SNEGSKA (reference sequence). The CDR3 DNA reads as TGCAGTGCTAGGGGTCCGGCGAGGGGGTCAGAAGCTTTCTTT. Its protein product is CSARGPARGSEAFF.

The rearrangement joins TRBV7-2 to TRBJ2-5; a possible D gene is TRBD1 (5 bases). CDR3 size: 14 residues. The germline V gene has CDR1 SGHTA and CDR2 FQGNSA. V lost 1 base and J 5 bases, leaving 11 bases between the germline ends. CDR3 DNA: TGTGCCAGCAGCTTAGAACAGGCGGTGGAGACCCAGTACTTC. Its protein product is CASSLEQAVETQYF.

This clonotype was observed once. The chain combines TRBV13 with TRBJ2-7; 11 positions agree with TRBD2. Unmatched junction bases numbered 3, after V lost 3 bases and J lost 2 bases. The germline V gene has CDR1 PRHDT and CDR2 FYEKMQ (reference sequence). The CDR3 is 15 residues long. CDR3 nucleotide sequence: TGTGCCAGCAGCTTCGGACTAGCGGGCGCCTACGAGCAGTACGTC. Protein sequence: CASSFGLAGAYEQYV.

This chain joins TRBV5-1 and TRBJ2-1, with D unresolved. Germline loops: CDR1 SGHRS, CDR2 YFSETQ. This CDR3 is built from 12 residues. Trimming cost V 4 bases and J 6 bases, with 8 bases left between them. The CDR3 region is CASSAPGNEQFF. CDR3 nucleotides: TGCGCCAGCAGCGCCCCGGGCAATGAGCAGTTCTTC.

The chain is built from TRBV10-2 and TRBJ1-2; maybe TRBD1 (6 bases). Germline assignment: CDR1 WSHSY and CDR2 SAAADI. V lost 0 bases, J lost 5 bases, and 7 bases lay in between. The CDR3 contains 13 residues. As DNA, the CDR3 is TGCGCCAGCAGTGAGTCAGGGGGATATGGCTACACCTTC. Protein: CASSESGGYGYTF.

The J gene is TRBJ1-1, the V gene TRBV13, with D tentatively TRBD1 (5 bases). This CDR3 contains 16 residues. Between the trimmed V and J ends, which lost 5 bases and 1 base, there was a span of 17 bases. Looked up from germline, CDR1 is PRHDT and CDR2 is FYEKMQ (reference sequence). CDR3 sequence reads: CASSKGFWGPNTEAFF. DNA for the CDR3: TGTGCCAGCAGCAAGGGGTTCTGGGGCCCGAACACTGAAGCTTTCTTT. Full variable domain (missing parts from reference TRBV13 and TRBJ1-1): AAGVIQSPRHLIKEKRETATLKCYPIPRHDTVYWYQQGPGQDPQFLISFYEKMQSDKGSIPDRFSAQQFSDYHSELNMSSLELGDSALYFCASSKGFWGPNTEAFFGQGTRLTVV.

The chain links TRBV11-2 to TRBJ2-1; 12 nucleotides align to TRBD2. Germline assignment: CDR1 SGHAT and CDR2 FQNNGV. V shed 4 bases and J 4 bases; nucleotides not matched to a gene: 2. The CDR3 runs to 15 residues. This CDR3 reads CASSSSGGEYNEQFF. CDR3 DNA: TGTGCCAGCAGCTCTAGCGGGGGGGAATACAATGAGCAGTTCTTC.

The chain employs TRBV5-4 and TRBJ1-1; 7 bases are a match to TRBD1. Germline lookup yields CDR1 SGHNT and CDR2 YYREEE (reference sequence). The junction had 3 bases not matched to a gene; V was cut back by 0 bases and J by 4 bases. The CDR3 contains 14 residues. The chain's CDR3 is CASSLGDSVTEAFF. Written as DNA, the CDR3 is TGTGCCAGCAGCTTGGGGGACAGTGTCACTGAAGCTTTCTTT.

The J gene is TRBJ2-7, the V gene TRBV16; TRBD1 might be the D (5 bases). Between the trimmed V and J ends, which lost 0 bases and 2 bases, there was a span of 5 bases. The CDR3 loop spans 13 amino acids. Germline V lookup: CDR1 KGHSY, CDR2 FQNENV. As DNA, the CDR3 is TGTGCCAGCAGCCAATCAGGGGCCTACGAGCAGTACGTC. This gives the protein CASSQSGAYEQYV.

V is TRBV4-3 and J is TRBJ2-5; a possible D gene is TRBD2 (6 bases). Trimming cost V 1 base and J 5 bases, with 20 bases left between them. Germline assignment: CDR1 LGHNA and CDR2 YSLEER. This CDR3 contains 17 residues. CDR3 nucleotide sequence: TGCGCCAGCAGCCAAGTCCTGGTCGCGCGGGGCCGGGAGACCCAGTACTTC. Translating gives CASSQVLVARGRETQYF.

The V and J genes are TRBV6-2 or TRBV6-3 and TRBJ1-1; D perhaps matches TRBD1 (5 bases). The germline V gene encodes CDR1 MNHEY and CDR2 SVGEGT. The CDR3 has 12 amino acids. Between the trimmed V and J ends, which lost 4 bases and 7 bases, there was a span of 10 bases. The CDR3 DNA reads TGTGCCAGCAGTTGGCGCAGGGATGAAGCTTTCTTT. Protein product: CASSWRRDEAFF.